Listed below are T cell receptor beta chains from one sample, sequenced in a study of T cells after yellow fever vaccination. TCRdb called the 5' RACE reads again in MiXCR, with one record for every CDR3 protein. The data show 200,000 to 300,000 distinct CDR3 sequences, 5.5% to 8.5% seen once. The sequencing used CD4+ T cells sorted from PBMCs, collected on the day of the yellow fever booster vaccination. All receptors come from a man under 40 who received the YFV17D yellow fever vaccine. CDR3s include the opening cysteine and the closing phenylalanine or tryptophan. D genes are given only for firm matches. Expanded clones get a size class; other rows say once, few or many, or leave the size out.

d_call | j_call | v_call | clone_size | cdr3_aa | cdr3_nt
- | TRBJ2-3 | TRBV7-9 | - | CASSRTGFSTDTQYF | TGTGCCAGCAGCCGTACAGGGTTTAGTACAGATACGCAGTATTTT
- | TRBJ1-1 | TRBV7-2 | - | CASSSTSGVTEAFF | TGTGCCAGCAGCTCGACCTCAGGGGTCACTGAAGCTTTCTTT
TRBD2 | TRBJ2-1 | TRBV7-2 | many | CASSFASGGNEQFF | TGTGCCAGCAGCTTTGCTAGCGGGGGCAATGAGCAGTTCTTC
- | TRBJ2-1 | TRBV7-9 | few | CASSFSGTEDEQFF | TGTGCCAGCAGCTTCAGCGGGACAGAGGATGAGCAGTTCTTC
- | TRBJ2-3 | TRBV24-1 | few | CATSDRLTDTQYF | TGTGCCACCAGTGACCGCCTCACAGATACGCAGTATTTT
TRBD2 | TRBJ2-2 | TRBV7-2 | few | CASSERLALGELFF | TGTGCCAGCAGCGAAAGACTAGCGCTCGGGGAGCTGTTTTTT
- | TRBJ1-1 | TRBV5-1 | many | CASSLDVGSPEAFF | TGCGCCAGCAGCTTGGATGTGGGAAGCCCTGAAGCTTTCTTT
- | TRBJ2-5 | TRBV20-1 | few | CSASVGGRETQYF | TGCAGTGCTAGTGTGGGGGGCCGGGAGACCCAGTACTTC
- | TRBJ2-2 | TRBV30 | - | CAWSDKTVNTGELFF | TGTGCCTGGAGCGACAAGACTGTTAACACCGGGGAGCTGTTTTTT
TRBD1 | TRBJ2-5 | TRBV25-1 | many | CASSDGKGARKPQETQYF | TGTGCCAGCAGTGACGGGAAGGGGGCAAGGAAGCCCCAAGAGACCCAGTACTTC
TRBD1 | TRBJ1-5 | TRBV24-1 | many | CATSDPTGDNQPQHF | TGTGCCACCAGTGATCCGACAGGGGACAATCAGCCCCAGCATTTT
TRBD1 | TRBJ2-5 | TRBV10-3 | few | CAISSSGTGGFNRETQYF | TGTGCCATCAGTTCCTCCGGGACAGGGGGCTTTAATCGGGAGACCCAGTACTTC
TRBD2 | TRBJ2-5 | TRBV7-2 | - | CASSSTSGAQETQYF | TGTGCCAGCAGCTCGACTAGCGGGGCCCAAGAGACCCAGTACTTC
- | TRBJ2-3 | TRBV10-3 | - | CAISEGEREPDTQYF | TGTGCCATCAGTGAGGGTGAACGGGAGCCTGATACGCAGTATTTT
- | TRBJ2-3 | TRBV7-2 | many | CASSLGRRGRRTDTQYF | TGTGCCAGCAGCTTGGGGCGGAGGGGGAGACGCACAGATACGCAGTATTTT
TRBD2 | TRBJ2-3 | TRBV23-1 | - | CASSRKRLADTDTQYF | TGCGCCAGCAGTCGAAAAAGACTAGCGGACACAGATACGCAGTATTTT
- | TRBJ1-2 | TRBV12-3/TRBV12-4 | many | CASSFSGQGYGYTF | TGTGCCAGCAGTTTCTCGGGGCAGGGCTATGGCTACACCTTC
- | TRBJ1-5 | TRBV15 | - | CATSRKSWGDQPQHF | TGTGCCACCAGCAGGAAGAGCTGGGGAGACCAGCCCCAGCATTTT
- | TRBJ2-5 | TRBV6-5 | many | CASSWSGGDKETQYF | TGTGCCAGCAGTTGGAGCGGAGGGGATAAAGAGACCCAGTACTTC
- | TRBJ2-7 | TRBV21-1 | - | CASSTLNEQYF | TGTGCCAGCAGCACTCTCAACGAGCAGTACTTC
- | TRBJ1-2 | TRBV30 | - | CAWSVHSWNYGYTF | TGTGCCTGGAGTGTACATTCTTGGAACTATGGCTACACCTTC
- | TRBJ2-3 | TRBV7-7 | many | CASSLPEGGTQYF | TGTGCTAGCAGCTTACCGGAAGGTGGTACGCAGTATTTT
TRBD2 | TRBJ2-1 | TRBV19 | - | CASSVGLAASGEQFF | TGTGCCAGTAGTGTCGGACTAGCGGCTTCTGGTGAGCAGTTCTTC
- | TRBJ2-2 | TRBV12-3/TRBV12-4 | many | CASSQTGPGQGELFF | TGTGCCAGCAGTCAAACAGGGCCTGGGCAGGGGGAGCTGTTTTTT
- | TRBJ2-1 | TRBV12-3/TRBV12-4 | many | CASSLWVDEQFF | TGTGCCAGCAGTTTGTGGGTGGATGAGCAGTTCTTC
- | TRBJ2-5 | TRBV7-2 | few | CASSLRYETQYF | TGTGCCAGCAGCTTACGATACGAGACCCAGTACTTC
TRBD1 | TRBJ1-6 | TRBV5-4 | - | CASSLSGQSGSPLHF | TGTGCCAGCAGCTTGTCGGGACAGAGTGGTTCACCCCTCCACTTT
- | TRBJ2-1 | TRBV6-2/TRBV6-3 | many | CASRPPHNNEQFF | TGTGCCAGCAGACCCCCCCACAACAATGAGCAGTTCTTC
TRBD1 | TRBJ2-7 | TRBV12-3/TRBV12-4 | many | CASRTGGGHEQYF | TGTGCCAGCCGGACAGGGGGTGGCCACGAGCAGTACTTC
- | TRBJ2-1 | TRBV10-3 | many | CAISESSGLIYNEQFF | TGTGCCATCAGTGAGTCGTCGGGGCTCATATACAATGAGCAGTTCTTC
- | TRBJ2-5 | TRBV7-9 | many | CASTPLGKETQYF | TGTGCCAGCACCCCTCTTGGAAAAGAGACCCAGTACTTC
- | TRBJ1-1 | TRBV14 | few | CASSQGGQSNTEAFF | TGTGCCAGCAGCCAAGGCGGACAATCGAACACTGAAGCTTTCTTT
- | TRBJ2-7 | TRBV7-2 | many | CASSLEPGRAYEQYF | TGTGCCAGCAGCTTAGAACCGGGACGGGCCTACGAGCAGTACTTC
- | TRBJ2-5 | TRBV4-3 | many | CASSGGVGGRETQYF | TGCGCCAGCAGCGGAGGGGTGGGAGGTCGTGAGACCCAGTACTTC
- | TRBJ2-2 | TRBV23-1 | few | CASSQSRSEGNTGELFF | TGCGCCAGCAGTCAATCGAGATCGGAAGGGAACACCGGGGAGCTGTTTTTT
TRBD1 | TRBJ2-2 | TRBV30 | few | CAWRTGGLYTGELFF | TGTGCCTGGCGTACAGGGGGCTTGTATACCGGGGAGCTGTTTTTT
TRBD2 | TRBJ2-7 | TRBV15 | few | CATSRGLLAGEWEQYF | TGTGCCACCAGCAGAGGCCTTCTAGCGGGAGAGTGGGAGCAGTACTTC
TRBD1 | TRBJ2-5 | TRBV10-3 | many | CAIRTDRGLGETQYF | TGTGCCATCCGAACGGACAGGGGGCTGGGAGAGACCCAGTACTTC
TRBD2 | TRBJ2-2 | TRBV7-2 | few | CASSLGTSGRGELFF | TGTGCCAGCAGCTTAGGGACTAGCGGGAGGGGGGAGCTGTTTTTT
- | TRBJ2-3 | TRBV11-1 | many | CASSFLPVRRPSTDTQYF | TGTGCCAGCAGCTTTTTACCGGTACGCAGACCCAGCACAGATACGCAGTATTTT
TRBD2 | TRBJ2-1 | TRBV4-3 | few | CASSQRTSARNGNEQFF | TGCGCCAGCAGCCAAAGAACTAGCGCGAGGAACGGAAATGAGCAGTTCTTC
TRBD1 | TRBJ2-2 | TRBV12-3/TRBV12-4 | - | CASSFRDRRVGNTGELFF | TGTGCCAGCAGTTTCCGGGACAGGAGGGTGGGGAACACCGGGGAGCTGTTTTTT
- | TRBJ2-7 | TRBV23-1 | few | CASSQNGGLYVYEQYF | TGCGCCAGCAGTCAAAACGGGGGGCTCTATGTATACGAGCAGTACTTC
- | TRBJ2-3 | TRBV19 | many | CASSSSRDSTDTQYF | TGTGCCAGTAGTTCCTCCAGAGACAGCACAGATACGCAGTATTTT
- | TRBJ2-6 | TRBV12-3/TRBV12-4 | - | CASRSRGNSGANVLTF | TGTGCCAGCAGGAGTCGGGGAAACTCTGGGGCCAACGTCCTGACTTTC
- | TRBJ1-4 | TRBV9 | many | CASSAHTDEKLFF | TGTGCCAGCAGCGCCCACACGGATGAAAAACTGTTTTTT
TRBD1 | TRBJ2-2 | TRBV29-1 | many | CSVSQGLVGELFF | TGCAGCGTTTCACAGGGGCTGGTCGGGGAGCTGTTTTTT
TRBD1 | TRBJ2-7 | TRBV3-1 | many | CASSQMDRGEQYF | TGTGCCAGCAGCCAAATGGACAGGGGCGAGCAGTACTTC
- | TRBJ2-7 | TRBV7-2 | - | CASSRTAITYEQYF | TGTGCCAGCAGCCGCACAGCGATCACCTACGAGCAGTACTTC
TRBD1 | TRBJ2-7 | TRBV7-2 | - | CASSAGQGWSYEQYF | TGTGCCAGCAGCGCTGGACAGGGATGGAGCTACGAGCAGTACTTC
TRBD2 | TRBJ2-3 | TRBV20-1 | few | CSARVGGLVMVSDTQYF | TGCAGTGCTAGAGTCGGGGGACTAGTTATGGTCTCAGATACGCAGTATTTT
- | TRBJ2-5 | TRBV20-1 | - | CSAPSTQPGETQYF | TGCAGTGCTCCATCTACCCAACCGGGGGAGACCCAGTACTTC
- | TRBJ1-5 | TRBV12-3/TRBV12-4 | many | CASTYSNQPQHF | TGTGCCAGCACCTATAGCAATCAGCCCCAGCATTTT
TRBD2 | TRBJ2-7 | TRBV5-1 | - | CASSFTSGEKGEQYF | TGCGCCAGCAGCTTCACTAGCGGGGAAAAGGGCGAGCAGTACTTC
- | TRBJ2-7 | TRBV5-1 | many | CASSPGRGASSYEQYF | TGCGCCAGCAGTCCCGGTCGGGGGGCTAGCTCCTACGAGCAGTACTTC
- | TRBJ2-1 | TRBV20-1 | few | CSAREFTGYGEFF | TGCAGTGCTAGAGAGTTTACCGGGTATGGTGAGTTCTTC
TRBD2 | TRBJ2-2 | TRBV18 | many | CASSPGLAGVEGELFF | TGTGCCAGCTCACCCGGACTAGCGGGAGTGGAAGGGGAGCTGTTTTTT